The rows below give T cell receptor beta chains drawn from one sample of a study of a mutant IDH1 vaccine in newly diagnosed glioma. The repertoire was sequenced with immunoSEQ multiplex PCR; TCRdb's copy has only in-frame clones and lacks some. The sample records around 53,000 clones, around four fifths being singletons. No antigens are known for them. The material was PBMCs, obtained from a glioma patient whose treatment included an IDH1 peptide vaccine. The receptor source for this set is a man aged 40-55 years with glioma. The CDR3 runs from the conserved cysteine through the conserved F or W. The order of the fields is CDR3 DNA, CDR3 protein, J gene, D gene, V gene, clone size. D genes are given only for firm matches. The size field is filled for only some rows; it gives once, few, many or a size class.

CDR3 DNA: TGTGCCATCAGTGGGGGGTTTTTACCTCAGCCCCAGCATTTT
CDR3 protein: CAISGGFLPQPQHF
J gene: TRBJ1-5
D gene: NA
V gene: TRBV10-3
clone size: NA

CDR3 DNA: TGCGCCAGCAGCCCTCCCCCTGGGGTCACCGGGGAGCTGTTTTTT
CDR3 protein: CASSPPPGVTGELFF
J gene: TRBJ2-2
D gene: NA
V gene: TRBV5-1
clone size: once

CDR3 DNA: TGTGCCAGCAGTGAGTCGCGGCGGGTCCACTACGAGCAGTACTTC
CDR3 protein: CASSESRRVHYEQYF
J gene: TRBJ2-7
D gene: NA
V gene: TRBV25-1
clone size: NA

CDR3 DNA: TGTGCTAGTGGTTTGAGGATCGGGGCTCACACAGATACGCAGTATTTT
CDR3 protein: CASGLRIGAHTDTQYF
J gene: TRBJ2-3
D gene: NA
V gene: TRBV12-5
clone size: few

CDR3 DNA: TGTGCCAGCAGCTTATCTCTGACCGGGGGGGCTGGAGATACGCAGTATTTT
CDR3 protein: CASSLSLTGGAGDTQYF
J gene: TRBJ2-3
D gene: TRBD2
V gene: TRBV7-9
clone size: NA

CDR3 DNA: TGTGCCAGCGCGTCGATACTAATCTCCTACGAGCAGTACTTC
CDR3 protein: CASASILISYEQYF
J gene: TRBJ2-7
D gene: NA
V gene: TRBV6-6
clone size: NA

CDR3 DNA: TGTGCCAGCAGCTCAACACTAGCGGGGGGGCGGTTGGGCGAGCAGTACTTC
CDR3 protein: CASSSTLAGGRLGEQYF
J gene: TRBJ2-7
D gene: TRBD2
V gene: TRBV7-2
clone size: NA

CDR3 DNA: TGTGCCAGCAGCCCTCAGGGGGTGGGCACTGAAGCTTTCTTT
CDR3 protein: CASSPQGVGTEAFF
J gene: TRBJ1-1
D gene: TRBD1
V gene: TRBV14
clone size: NA

CDR3 DNA: TGTGCCGCCCTCAGCAGGTTCTACGAGCAGTACTTC
CDR3 protein: CAALSRFYEQYF
J gene: TRBJ2-7
D gene: NA
V gene: TRBV30
clone size: NA

CDR3 DNA: TGTGCCAGCAGCTTAGACCGTCGGGGTCGGGAGCAGTACTTC
CDR3 protein: CASSLDRRGREQYF
J gene: TRBJ2-7
D gene: NA
V gene: TRBV13
clone size: few

CDR3 DNA: TGCAGCGTCCGACCGCAGGGAGGTGGAAACACCATATATTTT
CDR3 protein: CSVRPQGGGNTIYF
J gene: TRBJ1-3
D gene: NA
V gene: TRBV29-1
clone size: NA

CDR3 DNA: TGTGCCAGCAGGCAATTAGCGGCGGCGAACACCGGGGAGCTGTTTTTT
CDR3 protein: CASRQLAAANTGELFF
J gene: TRBJ2-2
D gene: NA
V gene: TRBV2
clone size: NA

CDR3 DNA: TGTGCCAGCACCATTGTCGGGGGGGGGAATGAAAAACTGTTTTTT
CDR3 protein: CASTIVGGGNEKLFF
J gene: TRBJ1-4
D gene: NA
V gene: TRBV7-2
clone size: NA

CDR3 DNA: TGTGCCGCATCAAGCGGAGCTAACTATGGCTACACCTTC
CDR3 protein: CAASSGANYGYTF
J gene: TRBJ1-2
D gene: NA
V gene: TRBV2
clone size: NA

CDR3 DNA: TGTGCCTGGAAACCTGACAGGTACAATGAGCAGTTCTTC
CDR3 protein: CAWKPDRYNEQFF
J gene: TRBJ2-1
D gene: NA
V gene: TRBV30
clone size: NA

CDR3 DNA: TGTGCCAGCAGCTTAGGTGGGGAAAACGAGCAGTACTTC
CDR3 protein: CASSLGGENEQYF
J gene: TRBJ2-7
D gene: NA
V gene: TRBV7-6
clone size: NA

CDR3 DNA: TGTGCCAGCAGCTATAACACAGGGGTTCGTGGCTACACCTTC
CDR3 protein: CASSYNTGVRGYTF
J gene: TRBJ1-2
D gene: TRBD1
V gene: TRBV5-5
clone size: NA

CDR3 DNA: TGCGCCAGCAGCTTGGAGGGACAGGGGGTTGGCTACACCTTC
CDR3 protein: CASSLEGQGVGYTF
J gene: TRBJ1-2
D gene: TRBD1
V gene: TRBV5-1
clone size: NA

CDR3 DNA: TGTGCCAGCAGCTTAAAAGCCGGACTAGCGGGGGGGAGGAAGTACTTC
CDR3 protein: CASSLKAGLAGGRKYF
J gene: TRBJ2-7
D gene: TRBD2
V gene: TRBV7-2
clone size: once

CDR3 DNA: TGTGCCAGTAGGCGAGCGCAGGTGTCCAATCAGCCCCAGCATTTT
CDR3 protein: CASRRAQVSNQPQHF
J gene: TRBJ1-5
D gene: NA
V gene: TRBV19
clone size: few

CDR3 DNA: TGTGCCAGTAGTATAGATGGTCCGGACAGGGGGCTGGGAGGCTACACCTTC
CDR3 protein: CASSIDGPDRGLGGYTF
J gene: TRBJ1-2
D gene: TRBD1
V gene: TRBV19
clone size: NA

CDR3 DNA: TGTGCCAGCAGTGGCGGGACAGGCCATGCTTCACCCCTCCACTTT
CDR3 protein: CASSGGTGHASPLHF
J gene: TRBJ1-6
D gene: TRBD1
V gene: TRBV6-1
clone size: NA

CDR3 DNA: TGTGCCAGCAGTTTAGGTCCGGGAATTAACACTGAAGCTTTCTTT
CDR3 protein: CASSLGPGINTEAFF
J gene: TRBJ1-1
D gene: NA
V gene: TRBV27
clone size: NA

CDR3 DNA: TGTGCCAGCTCATCGGACAGGGGCAATGAAAAACTGTTTTTT
CDR3 protein: CASSSDRGNEKLFF
J gene: TRBJ1-4
D gene: TRBD1
V gene: TRBV18
clone size: once

CDR3 DNA: TGTGCCAGCAGCCGGCAGCGGATGCGGAACACTGAAGCTTTCTTT
CDR3 protein: CASSRQRMRNTEAFF
J gene: TRBJ1-1
D gene: NA
V gene: TRBV14
clone size: NA

CDR3 DNA: TGTGCCAGTAGTATAGGAGGCCAGGCGGTCGGGGAGCTGTTTTTT
CDR3 protein: CASSIGGQAVGELFF
J gene: TRBJ2-2
D gene: NA
V gene: TRBV19
clone size: NA

CDR3 DNA: TGTGCCAGCACCCCCACCCGAGGCTATGGCTACACCTTC
CDR3 protein: CASTPTRGYGYTF
J gene: TRBJ1-2
D gene: NA
V gene: TRBV5-5
clone size: few

CDR3 DNA: TGTGCCAGCAGCCAAGAGGAGTTTACGGGGCGCCAGGGGGCCGCTTTCTTT
CDR3 protein: CASSQEEFTGRQGAAFF
J gene: TRBJ1-1
D gene: TRBD1
V gene: TRBV4-2
clone size: NA

CDR3 DNA: TGTGCCAGCAGCTCGGCTGCCATTCAGTACTTC
CDR3 protein: CASSSAAIQYF
J gene: TRBJ2-4
D gene: NA
V gene: TRBV7-7
clone size: NA

CDR3 DNA: TGCGCCAGCAGCTTACTAGCGGGGGGGCGTGAGCAGTTCTTC
CDR3 protein: CASSLLAGGREQFF
J gene: TRBJ2-1
D gene: TRBD2
V gene: TRBV5-1
clone size: once

CDR3 DNA: TGTGCCAGCAGCGTATCGGACAGGGGTAGGAATGAAAAACTGTTTTTT
CDR3 protein: CASSVSDRGRNEKLFF
J gene: TRBJ1-4
D gene: TRBD1
V gene: TRBV9
clone size: NA

CDR3 DNA: TGTGCCAGCAGTTCGGGACAGGGGAGGCATTCACCCCTCCACTTT
CDR3 protein: CASSSGQGRHSPLHF
J gene: TRBJ1-6
D gene: TRBD1
V gene: TRBV6-5
clone size: NA

CDR3 DNA: TGTGCCAGCCGTGGCGGGGATACTGGGGCCAACGTCCTGACTTTC
CDR3 protein: CASRGGDTGANVLTF
J gene: TRBJ2-6
D gene: NA
V gene: TRBV6-1
clone size: NA

CDR3 DNA: TGTGCCAGCAGCCCCCGACAGGGGAGGGGGGCTTTCTTT
CDR3 protein: CASSPRQGRGAFF
J gene: TRBJ1-1
D gene: TRBD1
V gene: TRBV7-2
clone size: NA

CDR3 DNA: TGTGCCACCACCTGGCCCTCTAGGAGCGCTAACTCCTACGAGCAGTACTTC
CDR3 protein: CATTWPSRSANSYEQYF
J gene: TRBJ2-7
D gene: NA
V gene: TRBV6-9
clone size: NA

CDR3 DNA: TGTGCCAGCAGCTTGGACAGGTCTCTTTACGAGCAGTACTTC
CDR3 protein: CASSLDRSLYEQYF
J gene: TRBJ2-7
D gene: TRBD1
V gene: TRBV7-2
clone size: NA

CDR3 DNA: TGTGCCAGCAGCTCGGGGACATTTACAGATACGCAGTATTTT
CDR3 protein: CASSSGTFTDTQYF
J gene: TRBJ2-3
D gene: NA
V gene: TRBV5-6
clone size: NA

CDR3 DNA: TGTGCCTGGAGGAGGGACAGGTCTGGAAACACCATATATTTT
CDR3 protein: CAWRRDRSGNTIYF
J gene: TRBJ1-3
D gene: TRBD1
V gene: TRBV30
clone size: NA

CDR3 DNA: TGTGCCAGCAGTCTCAGATTTTATAGCAATCAGCCCCAGCATTTT
CDR3 protein: CASSLRFYSNQPQHF
J gene: TRBJ1-5
D gene: NA
V gene: TRBV5-8
clone size: once

CDR3 DNA: TGTGCCACCAGCGGACAGCGGGGGGGCGATGAGCAGTTCTTC
CDR3 protein: CATSGQRGGDEQFF
J gene: TRBJ2-1
D gene: TRBD2
V gene: TRBV15
clone size: NA

CDR3 DNA: TGTGCCAGCTCACCACCGTGGACAGGGAGGGCTGGAAACACCATATATTTT
CDR3 protein: CASSPPWTGRAGNTIYF
J gene: TRBJ1-3
D gene: TRBD1
V gene: TRBV18
clone size: NA